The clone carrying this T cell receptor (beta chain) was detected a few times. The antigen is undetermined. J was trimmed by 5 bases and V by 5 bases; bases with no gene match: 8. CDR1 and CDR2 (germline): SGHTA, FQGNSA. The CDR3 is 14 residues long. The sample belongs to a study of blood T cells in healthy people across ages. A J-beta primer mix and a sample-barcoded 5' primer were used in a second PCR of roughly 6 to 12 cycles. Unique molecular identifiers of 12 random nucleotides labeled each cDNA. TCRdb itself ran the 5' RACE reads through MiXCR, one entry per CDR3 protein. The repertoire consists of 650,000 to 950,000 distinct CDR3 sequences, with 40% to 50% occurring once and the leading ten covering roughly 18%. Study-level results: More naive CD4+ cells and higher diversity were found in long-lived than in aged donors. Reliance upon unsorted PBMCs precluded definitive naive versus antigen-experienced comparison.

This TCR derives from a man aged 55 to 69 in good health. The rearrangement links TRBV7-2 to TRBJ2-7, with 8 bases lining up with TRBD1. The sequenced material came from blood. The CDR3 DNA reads TGTGCCAGCAGCGGCGGACAGGGTTCCCACGAGCAGTACTTC. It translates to CASSGGQGSHEQYF.